The source of this T cell receptor beta chain is a study of T cell responses to AZD1222 COVID-19 vaccine. Method: immunoSEQ multiplex PCR; TCRdb's copy keeps in-frame clones and lacks some. The data contain some 120,000 clones, 84% of them singletons. General study results and limits: Baseline seropositives among AZD1222 recipients totaled only 5 or 6.

The CDR3 covers 11 residues. Trimming removed 5 bases from V and 11 bases from J, with 10 bases in between. In germline, CDR1 is LNHDA, CDR2 SQIVND (reference sequence). In regard to this clone: Its target is unknown.

The TCR sequence derives from an adult in good health. Specimen: peripheral blood, collected on day 0 of AZD1222 vaccination. V usage is TRBV19 and J usage is TRBJ1-5; D not resolved. The CDR3 sequence is CASSHKWAQHF. Here the CDR3 DNA reads TGTGCCAGTAGTCACAAGTGGGCCCAGCATTTT.